This record concerns one T cell receptor (beta chain) sequence. Using immunoSEQ multiplex PCR, the repertoire was profiled, and TCRdb retains in-frame clones only, with some absent. The sample has roughly 46,000 clones, nearly 95% seen once. This sample is part of a study of T cell changes during pregnancy in multiple sclerosis. CDR3 length: 12 residues. Trimming shortened V by 6 bases and J by 3 bases, and 6 bases separated the two germline ends. Germline CDR1 MNHNS, CDR2 SASEGT. The chain is built from TRBV6-1 and TRBJ1-5, with D uncertain. Sequenced material: peripheral blood, taken in the third trimester of pregnancy. The clonotype comes from a female donor with multiple sclerosis, enrolled in a pregnancy study. As DNA, the CDR3 is TGTGCCAGCAGAATCGTCAATCAGCCCCAGCATTTT. This encodes CASRIVNQPQHF.